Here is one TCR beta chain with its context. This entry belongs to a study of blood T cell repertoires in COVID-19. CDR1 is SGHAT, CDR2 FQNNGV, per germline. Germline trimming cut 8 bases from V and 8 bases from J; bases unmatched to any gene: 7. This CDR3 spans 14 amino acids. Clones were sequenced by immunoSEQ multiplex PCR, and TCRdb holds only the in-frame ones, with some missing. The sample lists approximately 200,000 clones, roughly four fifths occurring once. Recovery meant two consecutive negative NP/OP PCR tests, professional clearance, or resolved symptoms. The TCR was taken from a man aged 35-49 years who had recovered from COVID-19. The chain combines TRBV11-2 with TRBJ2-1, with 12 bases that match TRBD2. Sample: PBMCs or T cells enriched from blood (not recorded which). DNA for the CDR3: TGTGCCAGCGGGTGGCTAGCGGGAGGGGATGAGCAGTTCTTC. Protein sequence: CASGWLAGGDEQFF.